The 28 T cell receptor beta chains below were found in one sample sequenced in a study of CD8+ T cells in alopecia areata. Treatment described: oral pan-JAK inhibitor, 5-10 mg twice daily. Investigators isolated RNA and reverse transcribed it into cDNA to act as the sequencing template. Sequenced by immunoSEQ multiplex PCR; TCRdb stores in-frame clones only, minus some. There are around 290,000 clones in the sample; more than 45% occur only once, and 1.8% lies in the top ten. The material sequenced was CD4+ T cells sorted from blood, taken at week 24, from a patient treated with tofacitinib. The receptors were gathered from a human donor with alopecia areata.

This clone was picked up one time. The chain recombines TRBV7-8 with TRBJ2-5, with D maybe TRBD1 (7 bases). The CDR3 totals 14 residues. Germline CDR1 is SGHVS and CDR2 is FQNEAQ. V gave up 5 bases and J gave up 5 bases, with 15 bases separating them. The CDR3 DNA reads as TGTGCCAGCAGCCCCAGGGGGGTTAGGGAGACCCAGTACTTC. Amino acid sequence: CASSPRGVRETQYF.

This chain joins TRBV30 and TRBJ1-4, with D hard to call. Germline V lookup: CDR1 GTSNPN, CDR2 SVGIG (reference sequence). The CDR3 sequence is 12 residues long. V lost 6 bases and J lost 4, with 9 bases in between. The CDR3 DNA is TGTGCCTGTGGGCAGTTTAATGAAAAACTGTTTTTT. Its translation: CACGQFNEKLFF.

The chain combines TRBV30 with TRBJ1-5, with 7 bases fitting TRBD1. The CDR3 loop spans 13 amino acids. Germline values: CDR1 GTSNPN, CDR2 SVGIG (reference sequence). V lost 4 bases, J lost 4 bases, and 4 bases stayed unmatched. CDR3 bases: TGTGCCTGGAACGACAGGGCGAATCAGCCCCAGCATTTT. Its translation is CAWNDRANQPQHF. The full variable domain, in which reference TRBV30 and TRBJ1-5 provide the parts outside the CDR3, is SQTIHQWPATLVQPVGSPLSLECTVEGTSNPNLYWYRQAAGRGLQLLFYSVGIGQISSEVPQNLSASRPQDRQFILSSKKLLLSDSGFYLCAWNDRANQPQHFGDGTRLSIL.

The chain combines TRBV10-3 with TRBJ1-5; maybe TRBD1 (5 bases). With 0 bases removed from V and 10 bases from J, the gap between germline ends came to 19 bases. Germline V gives CDR1 ENHRY, CDR2 SYGVKD. CDR3 length: 16 residues. Written as DNA, the CDR3 is TGTGCCATCAGTGAGTCGACTGGGGGAATGGGTCGACCCCAGCATTTT. Its translation: CAISESTGGMGRPQHF.

The gene calls are TRBV29-1 and TRBJ2-3; D gene unclear. The V gene lost 5 bases and the J gene lost 2 bases, with 8 bases spanning the gap. This CDR3 region has 12 residues. Germline V gene data show CDR1 as SQVTM and CDR2 as ANQGSEA. The CDR3 spells CSVKGATDTQYF. The CDR3 nucleotides are TGCAGCGTTAAAGGAGCCACAGATACGCAGTATTTT.

This clone appeared once. CDR3 sequence (DNA): TGTGCCATCAGTTATCGGGACAGCCTCGTCTCACCCCTCCACTTT. Amino acid sequence: CAISYRDSLVSPLHF. The chain is built from TRBV10-3 and TRBJ1-6, with 7 bases that match TRBD1. There are 15 residues in the CDR3. Per the germline V gene, CDR1 is ENHRY and CDR2 is SYGVKD. J was trimmed by 10 bases and V by 5 bases; bases with no gene match: 11.

The genes are TRBV4-1 and TRBJ2-7; 9 bases line up with TRBD1. Germline CDR1 reads MGHRA; CDR2 reads YSYEKL. This CDR3 contains 13 residues. With 8 bases clipped from V and 7 bases from J, the junction kept 9 bases outside the gene matches. The CDR3 spells CASSPDRGREQYF. Written as DNA, the CDR3 is TGCGCCAGCTCCCCGGACAGGGGAAGGGAGCAGTACTTC.

The chain is built from TRBV25-1 and TRBJ1-2, with D unresolved. V was pared by 1 base and J by 7 bases, with 16 bases between. The germline CDR1 and CDR2 sequences are MGHDK and SYGVNS. The CDR3 contains 15 residues. The CDR3 loop is CASSEFNAGMGGYTF. CDR3 DNA sequence: TGTGCCAGCAGTGAATTCAACGCCGGGATGGGTGGCTACACCTTC.

V is TRBV6-6 and J is TRBJ1-5; a weak D match, TRBD1 (6 bases). CDR1 and CDR2 from the germline V gene are MNHNY and SVGAGI (reference sequence). Trimming shortened V by 6 bases and J by 7 bases, and 16 bases separated the two germline ends. The length of the CDR3 is 14 residues. The CDR3 is CASSPEGGRQPQHF. DNA for the CDR3: TGTGCCAGCAGCCCGGAGGGGGGCAGGCAGCCCCAGCATTTT.

The CDR3 region is CASSQEGTSYGYTF. CDR3 DNA sequence: TGCGCCAGCAGCCAAGAGGGGACATCATATGGCTACACCTTC. V is TRBV4-1 and J is TRBJ1-2, with a tentative D call TRBD1 (6 bases). Trimming pared 0 bases from V and 5 bases from J, leaving 10 bases between. CDR1 and CDR2 (germline): MGHRA, YSYEKL. The CDR3 totals 14 residues.

Only a few counts were recorded for this clone. The rearrangement uses TRBV5-6 and TRBJ1-2; weak D call: TRBD1 (6 bases). Germline V gene lookup returns CDR1 SGHDT and CDR2 YYEEEE. With 2 bases removed from V and 4 bases from J, the gap between germline ends came to 15 bases. The CDR3 has 15 residues. The DNA of the CDR3 is TGTGCCAGCAGCTTTCAAGGGGGTCCCACCTATGGCTACACCTTC. Protein sequence: CASSFQGGPTYGYTF.

The V and J genes are TRBV7-9 and TRBJ1-3; D possibly corresponds to TRBD1 (5 bases). This CDR3 region has 14 residues. V was clipped by 7 bases and J by 0 bases, with 10 bases between them. CDR1 and CDR2 from the germline V gene are SEHNR and FQNEAQ (reference sequence). The CDR3 is CASTTTVSGNTIYF. Written as DNA, the CDR3 is TGTGCCAGCACCACGACAGTCTCTGGAAACACCATATATTTT. Full variable domain (missing parts from reference TRBV7-9 and TRBJ1-3): DTGVSQNPRHKITKRGQNVTFRCDPISEHNRLYWYRQTLGQGPEFLTYFQNEAQLEKSRLLSDRFSAERPKGSFSTLEIQRTEQGDSAMYLCASTTTVSGNTIYFGEGSWLTVV.

DNA of the CDR3: TGTGCCTGGACTCCTGGACTAGCGGGCCTTCAAGAGACCCAGTACTTC. This gives the protein CAWTPGLAGLQETQYF. This chain uses TRBV30 with TRBJ2-5; 11 nucleotides line up with TRBD2. The CDR3 is 16 residues long. The V segment lost 4 bases and the J segment 2 bases; nucleotides outside the gene matches: 9. The germline V gene encodes CDR1 GTSNPN and CDR2 SVGIG (reference sequence).

The rearrangement links TRBV2 to TRBJ2-5, with 7 bases lining up with TRBD1. The germline CDR1 and CDR2 sequences are SNHLY and FYNNEI. The junction had 8 bases not matched to a gene; V was cut back by 8 bases and J by 5 bases. This CDR3 has 13 amino acids. The CDR3 DNA sequence: TGTGCCAGCCGGGACAGCGGACGGGAGACCCAGTACTTC. Translated: CASRDSGRETQYF.

In this sample, this clone turned up a few times. The genes are TRBV29-1 and TRBJ2-5; the D is unclear. Deletions cut 7 bases from V and 10 bases from J, with 16 bases between. Germline loops: CDR1 SQVTM, CDR2 ANQGSEA. The CDR3 runs 11 residues. CDR3 region: CSAQDPRDQYF. Written as DNA, the CDR3 is TGCAGCGCTCAGGATCCTCGAGACCAGTACTTC.

This chain connects TRBV7-2 to TRBJ2-3; 8 nucleotides line up with TRBD2. The germline gives CDR1 SGHTA, CDR2 FQGNSA. This CDR3 spans 16 amino acids. The J segment lost 2 bases and the V segment lost 4 bases, leaving 8 bases of the junction unmatched. CDR3 region: CASSSRAGGDTDTQYF. CDR3 sequence (DNA): TGTGCCAGCAGCTCCCGGGCCGGGGGGGACACAGATACGCAGTATTTT.

This chain uses TRBV29-1 with TRBJ2-2; a weak D match, TRBD1 (6 bases). The CDR3 contains 12 residues. Per germline, CDR1 SQVTM and CDR2 ANQGSEA. The V and J ends lost 7 bases and 7 bases respectively, with 13 bases between them. CDR3 protein: CSAQGWNGELFF. CDR3 bases: TGCAGCGCCCAGGGGTGGAACGGGGAGCTGTTTTTT.

This clone was seen a few times. The chain links TRBV27 to TRBJ1-2; D gene unclear. The CDR3 extends over 14 amino acids. In germline, CDR1 is MNHEY, CDR2 SMNVEV (reference sequence). Between the trimmed V and J ends, which lost 6 bases and 2 bases, there was a span of 13 bases. In DNA, the CDR3 is TGTGCCAGCAGCACGCAAAGGGAAAACTATGGCTACACCTTC. This codes for CASSTQRENYGYTF.

The chain links TRBV23-1 to TRBJ1-4; maybe TRBD1 (5 bases). TRBV23-1 qualifies as an ORF whose function is uncertain. The V and J ends lost 0 bases and 4 bases respectively, with 18 bases between them. The CDR3 covers 18 residues. The CDR3 loop is CASSQSRGAEHINEKLFF. The CDR3 nucleotides read TGCGCCAGCAGTCAATCAAGGGGCGCGGAACATATTAATGAAAAACTGTTTTTT.

Many counts were recorded for this clone. The chain couples TRBV12-5 to TRBJ1-1; 8 bases are a match to TRBD1. CDR1 and CDR2 (germline): LGHNT, FRNRAP. With V trimmed by 2 bases and J by 6 bases, 2 bases remained unmatched. The CDR3 is 13 amino acids. CDR3 coding DNA: TGTGCTAGTGGTTTGACCAGGGGGCCTGAAGCTTTCTTT. Translation gives CASGLTRGPEAFF.

This chain connects TRBV4-1 to TRBJ2-5; TRBD2 is a possible D gene (7 bases). The CDR3 covers 17 residues. V dropped 4 bases and J dropped 1 base, with 19 bases sitting between them. The V gene's germline CDR1 is MGHRA and CDR2 YSYEKL. DNA of the CDR3: TGCGCCAGCAGCCCCCTTCGTGGCGGGGGCCTCCAAGAGACCCAGTACTTC. Translated, it gives CASSPLRGGGLQETQYF.

This clone was seen more than once but under ten times. The V call is TRBV2, the J call TRBJ2-7; 7 bases line up with TRBD2. V gave up 10 bases and J gave up 4 bases; unmatched junction bases: 7. The CDR3 is 12 residues long. Germline V CDR1 and CDR2: SNHLY, FYNNEI. Here the CDR3 reads CATNGGRYEQYF. DNA for the CDR3: TGTGCCACCAACGGGGGGAGGTACGAGCAGTACTTC.

V is TRBV29-1 and J is TRBJ1-2; D not certain. This CDR3 spans 11 amino acids. Germline assignment: CDR1 SQVTM and CDR2 ANQGSEA. V lost 4 bases, J lost 2 bases, and 5 bases lay in between. CDR3 amino acids: CSVGRNYGYTF. Written as DNA, the CDR3 is TGCAGCGTTGGACGGAACTATGGCTACACCTTC.

This clone was detected only a few times. The chain has TRBV2 and TRBJ2-6; D ambiguous. Trimming left V 3 bases short and J 2 bases short, with 8 bases between. Germline assignment: CDR1 SNHLY and CDR2 FYNNEI. The CDR3 contains 15 residues. The CDR3 loop is CASSDALPGANVLTF. Written as DNA, the CDR3 is TGTGCCAGCAGTGACGCTCTGCCTGGGGCCAACGTCCTGACTTTC.

In nucleotides, the CDR3 is TGTGCCAGCAGCTCCTCTCTCGTTGTCAATGAGCAGTTCTTC. Encoded protein: CASSSSLVVNEQFF. V and J are TRBV7-2 and TRBJ2-1; D gene unclear. CDR3 size: 14 residues. Germline V lookup: CDR1 SGHTA, CDR2 FQGNSA. The V and J ends lost 4 bases and 6 bases respectively, with 13 bases between them.

This sequence joins TRBV29-1 and TRBJ1-2, with D possibly matching TRBD1 (5 bases). Trimming cost V 5 bases and J 8 bases, with 15 bases left between them. CDR3 length: 12 residues. Per germline, CDR1 SQVTM and CDR2 ANQGSEA. The CDR3 here is CSVRGPYEGYTF. The CDR3 DNA reads as TGCAGCGTTCGGGGACCCTATGAAGGCTACACCTTC.

The CDR3 loop is CASSDSGFHNTIYF. CDR3 coding DNA: TGTGCCAGCAGTGATTCAGGGTTCCACAACACCATATATTTT. This chain joins TRBV25-1 and TRBJ1-3; perhaps TRBD1 as D (5 bases). V lost 3 bases and J lost 7, with 13 bases in between. The CDR3 length is 14 residues. Germline lookup yields CDR1 MGHDK and CDR2 SYGVNS.

In DNA form, the CDR3 reads TGCAGCGTTGAAGATGGGCAGGGGGCCGGTCGCTACACCTTC. Translation gives CSVEDGQGAGRYTF. The chain couples TRBV29-1 to TRBJ1-2; TRBD1 matches at 8 bases. Looked up from germline, CDR1 is SQVTM and CDR2 is ANQGSEA. The CDR3 length is 14 residues. The junction had 9 bases not matched to a gene; V was cut back by 0 bases and J by 9 bases.